A selection of T cell receptor beta chains follows, all from one sample in a study of shared clonotypes between healthy human individuals. Repertoires were generated with immunoSEQ multiplex PCR, while TCRdb's copy carries only in-frame clones and drops some. This sample yields about 730,000 clones, of which just under 75% are seen a single time; roughly 1.8% belongs to the top ten. Sequenced material: memory CD4+ T cells sorted from blood. The receptors derive from a woman in her 30s in good health. CDR3s include the opening cysteine and the closing phenylalanine or tryptophan. D genes are given only for firm matches. Clone size, where shown, is once, few, many, or a class for clones that have expanded.

TRBD2	TRBJ2-7	TRBV5-4	few	CASSLGLAGSYEQYF	TGTGCCAGCAGCCTGGGACTAGCGGGATCCTACGAGCAGTACTTC
-	TRBJ1-5	TRBV10-1	-	CASSEIRQLNSNQPQHF	TGCGCCAGCAGTGAGATACGGCAGCTCAATAGCAATCAGCCCCAGCATTTT
-	TRBJ1-1	TRBV7-2	-	CASSFYGQAEAFF	TGTGCCAGCAGCTTTTATGGACAAGCCGAAGCTTTCTTT
TRBD2	TRBJ2-7	TRBV28	-	CASSLGGGKVYEQYF	TGTGCCAGCAGTTTAGGGGGGGGGAAAGTCTACGAGCAGTACTTC
-	TRBJ2-3	TRBV18	-	CASSRGGPTTDTQYF	TGTGCCAGCTCCCGCGGAGGCCCTACGACAGATACGCAGTATTTT
-	TRBJ2-1	TRBV7-9	-	CASSSTTPHNEQFF	TGTGCCAGCAGCTCGACGACCCCGCACAATGAGCAGTTCTTC
TRBD2	TRBJ2-5	TRBV14	few	CASSPRLAAFPGTQYF	TGTGCCAGCAGCCCCCGACTAGCGGCGTTCCCGGGGACCCAGTACTTC
-	TRBJ2-3	TRBV5-1	-	CASSTGTPQSTDTQYF	TGCGCCAGCAGCACCGGGACTCCTCAGAGCACAGATACGCAGTATTTT
-	TRBJ2-5	TRBV7-8	once	CASSLTDLGNQETQYF	TGTGCCAGCAGCTTGACGGACCTAGGAAACCAAGAGACCCAGTACTTC
TRBD2	TRBJ2-1	TRBV7-6	-	CASSSTPTSGGSEQFF	TGTGCCAGCAGCTCCACCCCGACTAGCGGGGGGTCGGAGCAGTTCTTC
-	TRBJ2-7	TRBV7-2	-	CASSLGGSFDEQYF	TGTGCCAGCAGCTTAGGGGGTAGCTTCGACGAGCAGTACTTC
-	TRBJ1-1	TRBV7-9	-	CASSLEFWVDTEAFF	TGTGCCAGCAGCTTAGAGTTCTGGGTGGACACTGAAGCTTTCTTT
-	TRBJ2-1	TRBV12-2	-	CASRPETSGRDNEQFF	TGTGCAAGTCGTCCCGAGACTAGCGGGAGGGACAATGAGCAGTTCTTC
TRBD1	TRBJ1-1	TRBV29-1	-	CSVGGRQGTEAFF	TGCAGCGTTGGTGGCCGACAGGGGACTGAAGCTTTCTTT
-	TRBJ1-2	TRBV11-2	-	CASSLVGTEAAGYTF	TGTGCCAGCAGCTTAGTTGGGACCGAGGCTGCTGGCTACACCTTC
-	TRBJ2-1	TRBV7-9	-	CASSLAVGLNEQFF	TGTGCCAGCAGCTTAGCCGTAGGACTCAATGAGCAGTTCTTC
-	TRBJ2-4	TRBV10-3	few	CAISETGGDVNIQYF	TGTGCCATCAGTGAAACCGGGGGCGATGTAAACATTCAGTACTTC
TRBD1	TRBJ2-7	TRBV19	-	CASSIGIARDRTYEQYF	TGTGCCAGTAGTATAGGGATCGCTAGGGACAGAACCTACGAGCAGTACTTC
-	TRBJ1-1	TRBV5-1	-	CASSSLGQNTEAFF	TGCGCCAGCAGCTCGCTTGGACAGAACACTGAAGCTTTCTTT
TRBD2	TRBJ2-1	TRBV5-6	many	CASTSGTSGRIEQFF	TGTGCCAGCACCTCCGGGACTAGCGGGAGAATTGAGCAGTTCTTC
-	TRBJ2-7	TRBV28	-	CATLPGFRDEQYF	TGTGCCACCCTGCCGGGGTTTAGAGACGAGCAGTACTTC
-	TRBJ2-4	TRBV7-8	-	CASSLRDPKNIQYF	TGTGCCAGCAGCTTACGAGATCCCAAAAACATTCAGTACTTC
-	TRBJ2-2	TRBV7-6	-	CASSRRPGQSNTGELFF	TGTGCCAGCAGCCGCCGACCAGGACAGTCGAACACCGGGGAGCTGTTTTTT
TRBD2	TRBJ2-7	TRBV18	-	CASSPISGRAGYEQYF	TGTGCCAGCTCACCAATTAGCGGGAGGGCCGGGTACGAGCAGTACTTC
-	TRBJ1-1	TRBV18	few	CASSPQTNTEAFF	TGTGCCAGCTCACCCCAAACGAACACTGAAGCTTTCTTT
TRBD1	TRBJ2-7	TRBV7-2	-	CASSLQTGGSYEQYF	TGTGCCAGCAGCTTGCAGACAGGGGGCTCCTACGAGCAGTACTTC
TRBD2	TRBJ2-7	TRBV6-1	-	CASSVSGSLYEQYF	TGTGCCAGCAGTGTTAGCGGGAGTCTCTACGAGCAGTACTTC
-	TRBJ2-5	TRBV5-1	few	CASSLVPGVQETQYF	TGCGCCAGCAGCTTGGTACCAGGGGTCCAAGAGACCCAGTACTTC
-	TRBJ2-4	TRBV19	-	CASRNQGLAKNIQYF	TGTGCCAGTAGAAATCAGGGGCTAGCCAAAAACATTCAGTACTTC
TRBD1	TRBJ2-5	TRBV28	few	CASSHNGQGSGETQYF	TGTGCCAGCAGCCACAATGGACAGGGAAGCGGGGAGACCCAGTACTTC
TRBD2	TRBJ2-2	TRBV5-1	-	CASSSTSGRTGELFF	TGCGCCAGCAGCTCGACTAGCGGGAGGACCGGGGAGCTGTTTTTT